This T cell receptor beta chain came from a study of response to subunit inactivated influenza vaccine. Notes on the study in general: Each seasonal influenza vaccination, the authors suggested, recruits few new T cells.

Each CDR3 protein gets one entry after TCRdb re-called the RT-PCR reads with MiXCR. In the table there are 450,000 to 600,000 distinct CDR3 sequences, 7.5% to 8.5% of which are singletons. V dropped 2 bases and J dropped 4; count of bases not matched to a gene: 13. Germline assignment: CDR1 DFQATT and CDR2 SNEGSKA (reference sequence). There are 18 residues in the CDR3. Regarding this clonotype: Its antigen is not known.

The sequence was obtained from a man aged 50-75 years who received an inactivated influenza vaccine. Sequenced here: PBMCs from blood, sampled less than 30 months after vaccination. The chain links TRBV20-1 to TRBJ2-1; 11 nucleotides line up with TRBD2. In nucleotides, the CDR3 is TGCAGTGCTAGACCCATGGTGGCACTAGCGGGGGTGTACAATGAGCAGTTCTTC. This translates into CSARPMVALAGVYNEQFF.